These 23 T cell receptor beta chains were all obtained from the same sample, sequenced in a study of CD8 T cells in ankylosing spondylitis. The antigens for these receptors are not known. TCRdb used MiXCR to reprocess the 5' RACE reads, holding one entry per CDR3 protein. The sample includes 800,000 to 900,000 distinct CDR3 sequences, over 9.5% of them seen just once. Regarding the study as a whole: It appeared that ankylosing spondylitis blood was characterized by a TCR beta motif of fewer than ten highly homologous variants.

The sequencing input was blood, either unsorted or a sorted T cell fraction (not recorded which). Receptors originate from a male donor with ankylosing spondylitis.

This chain connects TRBV28 to TRBJ1-4; 7 bases fit TRBD1. The length of the CDR3 is 14 residues. Germline CDR1 and CDR2: MDHEN and SYDVKM. Trimming took 6 bases from V and 5 from J; bases not matched to a gene: 6. Here the CDR3 reads CASRRTGYNEKLFF. The CDR3 bases are TGTGCCAGCAGGCGGACAGGTTACAATGAAAAACTGTTTTTT. Variable domain in full (rest from reference TRBV28 and TRBJ1-4): DVKVTQSSRYLVKRTGEKVFLECVQDMDHENMFWYRQDPGLGLRLIYFSYDVKMKEKGDIPEGYSVSREKKERFSLILESASTNQTSMYLCASRRTGYNEKLFFGSGTQLSVL.

This clonotype was recorded a few times. This rearrangement joins TRBV10-3 to TRBJ1-1; D remains ambiguous. Germline V gene sequence: CDR1 ENHRY, CDR2 SYGVKD. The CDR3 loop spans 13 amino acids. With 7 bases removed from V and 1 base from J, the gap between germline ends came to 10 bases. The CDR3 DNA reads TGTGCCATCACTGGCAGAGAGAACACTGAAGCTTTCTTT. It is translated as CAITGRENTEAFF.

This chain links TRBV5-6 with TRBJ2-5, with unresolved D. Trimming removed 0 bases at V and 5 bases at J, with 8 bases between. The germline CDR1 and CDR2 sequences are SGHDT and YYEEEE. This CDR3 is 13 amino acids long. The CDR3 sequence: CASSLGWSETQYF. CDR3 in DNA: TGTGCCAGCAGCTTGGGGTGGTCGGAGACCCAGTACTTC.

In DNA form, the CDR3 reads TGCAGTGCCAATAAGCGGGGCGAAGACGAGCAGTACTTC. Translation gives CSANKRGEDEQYF. This rearrangement joins TRBV20-1 to TRBJ2-7, with TRBD2 identical over 7 bases. Germline lookup yields CDR1 DFQATT and CDR2 SNEGSKA (reference sequence). The CDR3 runs to 13 residues. The V and J ends lost 6 bases and 5 bases, in that order; junction bases with no gene match: 10.

This clonotype occurred many times. CDR3 bases: TGTGCCAGCAGTTTGGGGGGTCGGTACTATGGCTACACCTTC. Translating it yields CASSLGGRYYGYTF. The V and J genes are TRBV12-3 or TRBV12-4 and TRBJ1-2; tentatively, D is TRBD1 (5 bases). Between the trimmed V and J ends, which lost 3 bases and 3 bases, there was a span of 11 bases. The CDR3 is made up of 14 amino acids.

CDR3 DNA sequence: TGTGCCAGCAGCCAAGTAGGGGGGAGCCCGACCAATGAGCAGTTCTTC. This sequence encodes CASSQVGGSPTNEQFF. The gene calls are TRBV4-2 and TRBJ2-1; D tentatively reads TRBD1 or TRBD2 (6 bases each). The ends were cut back, 1 base at V and 6 bases at J, with 16 bases in the middle. The CDR3 runs to 16 residues. CDR1 and CDR2 from the germline V gene are LGHNA and YNFKEQ.

The V gene is TRBV20-1, the J gene TRBJ2-7, with TRBD2 matching over 10 bases. Germline CDR1 is DFQATT and CDR2 is SNEGSKA (reference sequence). There are 14 residues in the CDR3. The trim removed 6 bases at V and 5 bases at J, leaving 10 bases unmatched. The CDR3 region is CSAQTPSGGDEQYF. In DNA form, the CDR3 reads TGCAGTGCACAAACACCTAGCGGGGGCGACGAGCAGTACTTC.

This clonotype was recorded many times. This chain links TRBV20-1 with TRBJ2-1; D is unclear. This CDR3 contains 13 residues. V lost 3 bases and J lost 4, with 10 bases in between. Germline-derived CDR1 and CDR2 are DFQATT and SNEGSKA (reference sequence). CDR3 bases: TGCAGTGCTAGTTTATCTTATTACAATGAGCAGTTCTTC. This translates into CSASLSYYNEQFF.

The V and J genes are TRBV6-1 and TRBJ2-7; weak D call: TRBD1 (6 bases). The CDR3 consists of 14 residues. The V gene's germline CDR1 is MNHNS and CDR2 SASEGT. Trimming took off 6 bases at V and 2 bases at J, with 14 bases between the two ends. The CDR3 nucleotides read TGTGCCAGCAGACGCGCAGGGGACGCCTACGAGCAGTACTTC. This codes for CASRRAGDAYEQYF.

This clonotype was recorded many times. The chain carries TRBV5-1 and TRBJ2-3; 9 nucleotides line up with TRBD1. This CDR3 has 16 residues. In germline, CDR1 is SGHRS, CDR2 YFSETQ. V dropped 4 bases and J dropped 4; count of bases not matched to a gene: 10. The CDR3 region has the DNA TGCGCCAGCAGCATGTTATGGACAGGGGATTCAGATACGCAGTATTTT. Translation gives CASSMLWTGDSDTQYF.

V usage is TRBV11-2 and J usage is TRBJ2-1; TRBD1 might be the D (6 bases). The germline gives CDR1 SGHAT, CDR2 FQNNGV. The V end was cut by 5 bases, the J end by 10 bases, with 15 bases between. This CDR3 spans 13 amino acids. The CDR3 is CASSTGLGAEQFF. CDR3 sequence (DNA): TGTGCCAGCAGCACAGGGTTGGGAGCGGAGCAGTTCTTC.

The gene calls are TRBV9 and TRBJ2-3; TRBD2 agrees at 7 bases. With 0 bases clipped from V and 4 bases from J, the junction kept 8 bases outside the gene matches. The CDR3 runs 16 residues. Germline loops: CDR1 SGDLS, CDR2 YYNGEE. The CDR3 loop reads CASSVVTGGPPDTQYF. DNA of the CDR3: TGTGCCAGCAGCGTAGTTACGGGAGGTCCCCCAGATACGCAGTATTTT.

CDR3 DNA: TGTGCCAGCAAGGTTCCGGCTGTGGACATTCAGTACTTC. It yields the protein CASKVPAVDIQYF. The chain uses TRBV6-1 and TRBJ2-4; no clear D gene. V was shortened by 7 bases and J by 8 bases, with 15 bases between the two germline ends. The CDR3 is made up of 13 amino acids. Per the germline V gene, CDR1 is MNHNS and CDR2 is SASEGT.

The J gene is TRBJ2-7, the V gene TRBV24-1; 8 positions match TRBD1. The CDR3 is 16 amino acids. The germline V gene encodes CDR1 KGHDR and CDR2 SFDVKD. V shed 4 bases and J 2 bases; nucleotides not matched to a gene: 9. DNA of the CDR3: TGTGCCACCAGTGACCCGACAGGGGCAGGACCCTACGAGCAGTACTTC. Protein sequence: CATSDPTGAGPYEQYF.

The gene calls are TRBV10-2 and TRBJ2-2; TRBD2 matches at 10 bases. The germline CDR1 and CDR2 sequences are WSHSY and SAAADI. The CDR3 runs 16 residues. V lost 4 bases and J lost 6; bases outside the gene matches: 8. The CDR3 here is CASSVFLAGAPGELFF. CDR3 DNA: TGCGCCAGCAGTGTCTTCCTAGCGGGGGCCCCCGGGGAGCTGTTTTTT.

The sample holds a few counts of this clonotype. The J gene is TRBJ2-1, the V gene TRBV4-2; 8 nucleotides align to TRBD2. Germline values: CDR1 LGHNA, CDR2 YNFKEQ. This CDR3 has 16 amino acids. V shed 2 bases and J 0 bases; nucleotides not matched to a gene: 3. CDR3: CASSQSGTSSYNEQFF. The CDR3 region has the DNA TGTGCCAGCAGCCAATCCGGGACTAGCTCCTACAATGAGCAGTTCTTC.

The genes are TRBV20-1 and TRBJ2-5, with TRBD1 matching 7 bases. Germline V gene sequence: CDR1 DFQATT, CDR2 SNEGSKA (reference sequence). V trimming: 6 bases; J trimming: 4 bases; junction bases outside the gene matches: 8. The CDR3 is made up of 13 amino acids. For the CDR3, the DNA is TGCAGTGCCACAACTGACAGGGTAGAGACCCAGTACTTC. It specifies CSATTDRVETQYF.

This clonotype was seen ten or more times. The chain carries TRBV12-3 or TRBV12-4 and TRBJ2-1; D is possibly TRBD1 (6 bases). V dropped 2 bases and J dropped 6 bases, with 14 bases sitting between them. The length of the CDR3 is 15 residues. The CDR3 loop is CASSLSGVAANEQFF. As DNA, the CDR3 is TGTGCCAGCAGTTTATCAGGGGTAGCTGCCAATGAGCAGTTCTTC.

This chain uses TRBV6-2 or TRBV6-3 with TRBJ2-1; 7 nucleotides agree with TRBD2. The CDR3 is 16 amino acids. V trimming: 0 bases; J trimming: 3 bases; junction bases outside the gene matches: 5. The germline gives CDR1 MNHEY, CDR2 SVGEGT. The CDR3: CASSYSGRGSYNEQFF. CDR3 bases: TGTGCCAGCAGTTACTCGGGGCGGGGGAGCTACAATGAGCAGTTCTTC.

The chain couples TRBV3-1 to TRBJ1-1; tentatively, D is TRBD1 (5 bases). The CDR3 sequence is 15 residues long. With 1 base removed from V and 1 base from J, the gap between germline ends came to 10 bases. Germline lookup yields CDR1 LGHDT and CDR2 YNNKEL (reference sequence). The CDR3 loop is CASSQVFRENTEAFF. In nucleotides, the CDR3 is TGTGCCAGCAGCCAAGTCTTCAGGGAGAACACTGAAGCTTTCTTT.

At least ten counts were recorded for this clonotype. The chain couples TRBV27 to TRBJ1-6; 8 nucleotides agree with TRBD1. J was trimmed by 6 bases and V by 10 bases; bases with no gene match: 5. The CDR3 totals 13 residues. Germline CDR1 is MNHEY and CDR2 is SMNVEV (reference sequence). The CDR3 sequence: CATPTGANSPLHF. The CDR3 DNA sequence: TGTGCCACCCCGACAGGGGCTAATTCACCCCTCCACTTT.

There are many counts of this clonotype. V is TRBV4-2 and J is TRBJ1-5; D perhaps matches TRBD1 (5 bases). This CDR3 contains 16 residues. The ends were cut back, 1 base at V and 5 bases at J, with 15 bases in the middle. CDR1 and CDR2 (germline): LGHNA, YNFKEQ. In DNA, the CDR3 is TGTGCCAGCAGCCAAGGGCCAGGGACGGTAGATCAGCCCCAGCATTTT. Translation gives CASSQGPGTVDQPQHF.

The rearrangement links TRBV15 to TRBJ2-5; perhaps TRBD2 as D (7 bases). V was cut by 0 bases and J by 5 bases, with 19 bases left in between. The CDR3 consists of 17 residues. Per the germline V gene, CDR1 is LNHNV and CDR2 is YYDKDF (reference sequence). The chain's CDR3 is CATSRERTGGPSETQYF. The CDR3 DNA follows: TGTGCCACCAGCAGAGAGAGGACGGGGGGCCCGAGTGAGACCCAGTACTTC.